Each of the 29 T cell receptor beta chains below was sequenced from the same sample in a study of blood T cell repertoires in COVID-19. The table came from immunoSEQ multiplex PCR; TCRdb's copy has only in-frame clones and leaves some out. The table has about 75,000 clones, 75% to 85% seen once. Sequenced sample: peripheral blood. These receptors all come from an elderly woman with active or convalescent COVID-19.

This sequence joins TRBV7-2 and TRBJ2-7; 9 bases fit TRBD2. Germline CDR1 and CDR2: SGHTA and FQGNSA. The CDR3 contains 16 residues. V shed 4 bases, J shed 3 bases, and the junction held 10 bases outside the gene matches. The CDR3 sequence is CASSSFWRGGGYEQYF. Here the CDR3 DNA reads TGTGCCAGCAGCTCCTTCTGGCGGGGGGGAGGCTACGAGCAGTACTTC.

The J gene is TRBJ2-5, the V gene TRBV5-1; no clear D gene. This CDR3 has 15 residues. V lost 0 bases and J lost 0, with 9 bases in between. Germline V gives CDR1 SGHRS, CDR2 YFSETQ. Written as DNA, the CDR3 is TGCGCCAGCAGCTTGGCCGGTTCGTACCAAGAGACCCAGTACTTC. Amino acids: CASSLAGSYQETQYF.

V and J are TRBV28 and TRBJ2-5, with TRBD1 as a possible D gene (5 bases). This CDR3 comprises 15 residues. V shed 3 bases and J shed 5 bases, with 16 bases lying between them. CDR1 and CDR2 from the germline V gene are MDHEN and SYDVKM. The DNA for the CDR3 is TGTGCCAGCAGTTTTCTGGGGCCCGGTCGGGAGACCCAGTACTTC. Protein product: CASSFLGPGRETQYF. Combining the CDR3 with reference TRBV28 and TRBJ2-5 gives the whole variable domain DVKVTQSSRYLVKRTGEKVFLECVQDMDHENMFWYRQDPGLGLRLIYFSYDVKMKEKGDIPEGYSVSREKKERFSLILESASTNQTSMYLCASSFLGPGRETQYFGPGTRLLVL.

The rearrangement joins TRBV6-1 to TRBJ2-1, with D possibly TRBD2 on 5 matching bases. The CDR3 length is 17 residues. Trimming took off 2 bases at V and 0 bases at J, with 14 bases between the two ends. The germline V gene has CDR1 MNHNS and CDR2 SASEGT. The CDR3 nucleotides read TGTGCCAGCAGTGAATGGGCGGGTACAAGCTCCTACAATGAGCAGTTCTTC. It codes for CASSEWAGTSSYNEQFF.

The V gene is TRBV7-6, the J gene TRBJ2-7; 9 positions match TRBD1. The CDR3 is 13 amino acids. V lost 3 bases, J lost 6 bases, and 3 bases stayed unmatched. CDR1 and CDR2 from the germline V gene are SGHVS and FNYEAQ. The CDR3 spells CASSFGTGPEQYF. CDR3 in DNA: TGTGCCAGCAGCTTTGGGACAGGGCCCGAGCAGTACTTC.

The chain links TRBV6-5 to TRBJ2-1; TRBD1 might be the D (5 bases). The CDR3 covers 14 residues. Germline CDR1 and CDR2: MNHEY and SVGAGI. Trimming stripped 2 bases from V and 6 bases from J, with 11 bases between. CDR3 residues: CASSYLQGINEQFF. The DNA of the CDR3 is TGTGCCAGCAGTTACCTTCAGGGAATCAATGAGCAGTTCTTC.

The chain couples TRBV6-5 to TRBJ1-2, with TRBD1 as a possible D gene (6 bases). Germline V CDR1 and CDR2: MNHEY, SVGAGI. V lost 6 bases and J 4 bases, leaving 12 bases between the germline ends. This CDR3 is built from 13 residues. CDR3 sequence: CASRGGGLYGYTF. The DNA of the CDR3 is TGTGCCAGCAGAGGCGGGGGGCTCTATGGCTACACCTTC.

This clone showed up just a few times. This CDR3 reads CASTLRGFQPQHF. The CDR3 bases are TGTGCCAGTACCCTACGGGGGTTCCAGCCCCAGCATTTT. The V call is TRBV19, the J call TRBJ1-5; TRBD1 is a possible D gene (5 bases). Germline-derived CDR1 and CDR2 are LNHDA and SQIVND (reference sequence). The CDR3 has 13 amino acids. V shed 7 bases and J shed 7 bases, with 14 bases lying between them.

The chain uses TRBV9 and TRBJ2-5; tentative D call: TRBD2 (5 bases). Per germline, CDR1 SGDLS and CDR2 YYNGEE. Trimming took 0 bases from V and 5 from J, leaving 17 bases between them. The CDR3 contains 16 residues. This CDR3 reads CASSVGSLATGETQYF. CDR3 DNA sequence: TGTGCCAGCAGCGTAGGAAGTCTCGCGACGGGGGAGACCCAGTACTTC.

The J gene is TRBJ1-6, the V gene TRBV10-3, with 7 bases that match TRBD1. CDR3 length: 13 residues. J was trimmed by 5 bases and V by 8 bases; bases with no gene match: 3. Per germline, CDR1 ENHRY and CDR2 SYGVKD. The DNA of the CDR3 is TGTGCCATCCGAGGACAGGATAATTCACCCCTCCACTTT. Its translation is CAIRGQDNSPLHF.

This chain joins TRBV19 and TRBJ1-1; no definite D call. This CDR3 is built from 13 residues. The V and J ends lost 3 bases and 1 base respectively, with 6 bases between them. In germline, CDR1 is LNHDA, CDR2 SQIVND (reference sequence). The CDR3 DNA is TGTGCCAGTAGTATCCAGCGGAACACTGAAGCTTTCTTT. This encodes CASSIQRNTEAFF.

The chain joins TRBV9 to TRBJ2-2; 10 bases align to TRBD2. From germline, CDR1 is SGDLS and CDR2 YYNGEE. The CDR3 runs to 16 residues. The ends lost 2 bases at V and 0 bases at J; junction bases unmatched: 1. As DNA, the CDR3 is TGTGCCAGCAGCGTTAGCGGGGGGACGAACACCGGGGAGCTGTTTTTT. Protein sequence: CASSVSGGTNTGELFF.

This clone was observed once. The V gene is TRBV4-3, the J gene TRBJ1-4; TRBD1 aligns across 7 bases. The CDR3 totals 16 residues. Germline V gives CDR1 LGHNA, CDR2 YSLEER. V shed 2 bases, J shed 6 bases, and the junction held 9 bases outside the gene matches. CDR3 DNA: TGCGCCAGCAGCCAATACTACAGGGGAGCATATGAAAAACTGTTTTTT. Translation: CASSQYYRGAYEKLFF.

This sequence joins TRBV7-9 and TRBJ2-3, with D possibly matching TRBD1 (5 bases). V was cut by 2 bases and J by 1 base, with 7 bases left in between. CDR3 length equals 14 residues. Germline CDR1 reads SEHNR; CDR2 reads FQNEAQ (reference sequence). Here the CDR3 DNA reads TGTGCCAGCAGCTTAACAGGAGGCACAGATACGCAGTATTTT. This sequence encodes CASSLTGGTDTQYF.

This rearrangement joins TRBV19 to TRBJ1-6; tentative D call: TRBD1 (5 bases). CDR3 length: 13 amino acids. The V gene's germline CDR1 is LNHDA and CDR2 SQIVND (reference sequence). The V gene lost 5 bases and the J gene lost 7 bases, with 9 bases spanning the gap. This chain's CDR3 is CASSPRGNSPLHF. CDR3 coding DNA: TGTGCCAGTAGTCCTCGGGGGAATTCACCCCTCCACTTT.

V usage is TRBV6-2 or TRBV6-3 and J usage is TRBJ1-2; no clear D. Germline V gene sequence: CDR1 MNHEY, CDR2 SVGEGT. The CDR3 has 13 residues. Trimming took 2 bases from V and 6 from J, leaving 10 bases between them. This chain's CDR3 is CASSYVWSHGYTF. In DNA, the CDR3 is TGTGCCAGCAGTTACGTGTGGAGCCATGGCTACACCTTC.

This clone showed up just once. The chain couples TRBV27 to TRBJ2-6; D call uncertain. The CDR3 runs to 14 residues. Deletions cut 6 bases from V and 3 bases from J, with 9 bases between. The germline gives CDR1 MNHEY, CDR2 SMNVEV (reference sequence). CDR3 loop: CASSGSVGANVLTF. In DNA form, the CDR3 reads TGTGCCAGCAGCGGGTCTGTTGGGGCCAACGTCCTGACTTTC.

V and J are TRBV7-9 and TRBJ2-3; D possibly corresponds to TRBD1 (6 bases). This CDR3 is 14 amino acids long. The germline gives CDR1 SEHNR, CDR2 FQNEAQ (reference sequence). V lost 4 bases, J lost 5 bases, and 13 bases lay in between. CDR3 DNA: TGTGCCAGCAGCTCTGAGGGGGTCAGAGATACGCAGTATTTT. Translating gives CASSSEGVRDTQYF.

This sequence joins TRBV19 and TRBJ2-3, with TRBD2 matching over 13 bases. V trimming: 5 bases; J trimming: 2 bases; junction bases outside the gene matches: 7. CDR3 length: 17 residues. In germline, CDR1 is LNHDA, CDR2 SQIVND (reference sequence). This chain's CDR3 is CASSPRGLAGPTDTQYF. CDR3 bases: TGTGCCAGTAGTCCCCGGGGACTAGCGGGACCCACAGATACGCAGTATTTT.

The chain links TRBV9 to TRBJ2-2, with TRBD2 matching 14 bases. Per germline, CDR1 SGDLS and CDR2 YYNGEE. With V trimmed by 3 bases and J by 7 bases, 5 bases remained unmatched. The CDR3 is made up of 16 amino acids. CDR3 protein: CASSGGLAGGGGELFF. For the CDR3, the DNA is TGTGCCAGCAGCGGAGGACTAGCGGGAGGAGGCGGGGAGCTGTTTTTT.

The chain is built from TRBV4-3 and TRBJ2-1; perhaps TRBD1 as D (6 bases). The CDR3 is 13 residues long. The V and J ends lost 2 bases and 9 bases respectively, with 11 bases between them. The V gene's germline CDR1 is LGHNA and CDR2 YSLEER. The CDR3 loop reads CASSQHTGIEQFF. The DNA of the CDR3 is TGCGCCAGCAGCCAACATACAGGGATTGAGCAGTTCTTC.

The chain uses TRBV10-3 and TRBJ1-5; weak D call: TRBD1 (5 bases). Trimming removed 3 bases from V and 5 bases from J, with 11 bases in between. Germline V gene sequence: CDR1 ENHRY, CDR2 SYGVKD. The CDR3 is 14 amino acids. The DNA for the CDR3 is TGTGCCATCAGTGATTTACAGGCAGATCAGCCCCAGCATTTT. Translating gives CAISDLQADQPQHF.

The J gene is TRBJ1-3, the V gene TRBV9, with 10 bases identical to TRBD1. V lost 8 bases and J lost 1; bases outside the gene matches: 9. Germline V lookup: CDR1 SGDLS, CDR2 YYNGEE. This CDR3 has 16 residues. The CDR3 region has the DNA TGTGCCAGGGGCCCCGGGACAGGGGATTCTGGAAACACCATATATTTT. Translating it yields CARGPGTGDSGNTIYF.

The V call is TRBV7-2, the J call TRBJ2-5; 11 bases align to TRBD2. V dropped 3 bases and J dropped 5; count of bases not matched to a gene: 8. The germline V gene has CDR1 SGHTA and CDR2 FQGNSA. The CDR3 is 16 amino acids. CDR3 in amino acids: CASSFASGGSGETQYF. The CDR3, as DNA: TGTGCCAGCAGCTTCGCTAGCGGGGGGTCCGGGGAGACCCAGTACTTC.

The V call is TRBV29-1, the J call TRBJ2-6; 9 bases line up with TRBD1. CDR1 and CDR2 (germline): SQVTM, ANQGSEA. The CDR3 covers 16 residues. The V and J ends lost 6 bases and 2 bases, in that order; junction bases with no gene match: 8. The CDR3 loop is CSVKRQGGTGANVLTF. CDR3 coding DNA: TGCAGCGTCAAACGACAGGGGGGGACTGGGGCCAACGTCCTGACTTTC.

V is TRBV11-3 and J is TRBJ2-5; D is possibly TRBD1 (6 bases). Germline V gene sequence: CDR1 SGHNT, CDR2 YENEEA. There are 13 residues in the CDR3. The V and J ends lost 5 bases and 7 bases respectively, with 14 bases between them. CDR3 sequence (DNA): TGTGCCAGCAGCCCAGGACAGCTTTCGACCCAGTACTTC. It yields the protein CASSPGQLSTQYF.

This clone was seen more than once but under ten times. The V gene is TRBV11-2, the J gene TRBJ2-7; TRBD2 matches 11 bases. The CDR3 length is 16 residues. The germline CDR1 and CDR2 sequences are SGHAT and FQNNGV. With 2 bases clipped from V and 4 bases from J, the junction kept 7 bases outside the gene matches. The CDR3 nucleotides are TGTGCCAGCAGCTTAACTAGCGGGGGAAATGCATACGAGCAGTACTTC. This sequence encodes CASSLTSGGNAYEQYF. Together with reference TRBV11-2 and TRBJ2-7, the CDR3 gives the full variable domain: EAGVAQSPRYKIIEKRQSVAFWCNPISGHATLYWYQQILGQGPKLLIQFQNNGVVDDSQLPKDRFSAERLKGVDSTLKIQPAKLEDSAVYLCASSLTSGGNAYEQYFGPGTRLTVT.

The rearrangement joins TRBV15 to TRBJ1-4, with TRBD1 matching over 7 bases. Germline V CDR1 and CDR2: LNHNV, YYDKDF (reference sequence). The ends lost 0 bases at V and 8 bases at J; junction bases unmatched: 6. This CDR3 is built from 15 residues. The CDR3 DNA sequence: TGTGCCACCAGCAGAGAACGACAGGGTAACGAAAAACTGTTTTTT. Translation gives CATSRERQGNEKLFF.

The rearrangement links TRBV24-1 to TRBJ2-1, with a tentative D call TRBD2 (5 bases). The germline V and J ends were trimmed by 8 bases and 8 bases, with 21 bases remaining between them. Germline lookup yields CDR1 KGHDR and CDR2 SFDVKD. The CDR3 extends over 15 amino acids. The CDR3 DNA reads TGTGCCACCAATCTCTGGGTGAGGGCCTTGGATGAGCAGTTCTTC. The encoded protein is CATNLWVRALDEQFF.